This T cell receptor beta chain was recorded in a study of blood T cell repertoires in COVID-19 (dated by TCRdb to the early 2020s). Background on the whole study: Samples from collaborators originated in the United States, Italy and Spain and spanned both the acute and convalescent phases of COVID-19. The samples were drawn from two sources: the first 160 participants of the ongoing ImmuneRACE study, and 1,200 or so subjects contributed by 6 global collaborators. Where HLA class I and class II types were available, the types were taken from metadata supplied by the sample provider, not from assay-based typing. A de-identified subject ID, COVID-19 status, age in years and sex were almost always included in the sample metadata. The prospective study material was composed of cDNA or gDNA derived from T cells, B-cell-depleted T cells, or PBMCs. Deeply sampled blood TCRbeta repertoires from subjects exposed to, actively infected with, or recovered from COVID-19 were included in the dataset. The repertoires were made available in a free public database intended to serve as a resource for research on the immune response to SARS-CoV-2. Broader findings and caveats from the paper: How much clinical and demographic metadata was included differed by source and by participant, and the metadata was provided uncurated.

Trimming accounts for 3 bases at V and 2 bases at J, while the number of junction bases matched to no gene is 5. Based on the germline V gene (reference sequence), the CDR1 and CDR2 sequences are DFQATT and SNEGSKA. The CDR3 contains 15 residues, cysteine and phenylalanine counted. The CDR3 DNA has 45 bases and is translated from base 1. The immunoSEQ Assay, a bias-controlled multiplex PCR, was used to amplify TCRbeta CDR3 regions from genomic DNA. In the paper's pipeline: Within the assay, amplification of reference gene primers was used to estimate how many nucleated cells each sample contained. To quantify the absolute abundance of each unique TCRbeta CDR3 rearrangement, sequence reads were collapsed and filtered. For each sample, productive Simpson clonality was calculated as the square root of Simpson's diversity index across productive rearrangements. Here the immuneACCESS table is served through TCRdb, limited to in-frame sequences with V and J called. Missing clones are a known gap in these copies; in checked studies unresolved V genes cover under half, and the rest lacks a known reason. That table supplies the V and J calls and clone size; D and trimming were determined from the DNA. Across this sample there are about 140,000 clones, with approximately 83% seen only once. The top ten hold more than 7% of the sample.

Of note for this clone: The antigen it recognizes is unknown. No base quality information exists; no much larger clone differs at one position.

The collaborating institutions used their own protocols to collect whole blood in K2EDTA tubes. For TCRbeta analysis, collaborators shipped samples in one of three forms: frozen whole blood, isolated PBMCs, or DNA extracted from either of those sample types. The receptor was isolated from a human donor in a cohort sampled during active COVID-19. This chain joins TRBV20-1 to TRBJ2-3, with TRBD2 identical over 10 junction bases. The source material was peripheral blood. CDR3 loop: CSASRTSGDTDTQYF. The nucleotide sequence is given as TGCAGTGCTAGTCGTACTAGCGGGGACACAGATACGCAGTATTTT.